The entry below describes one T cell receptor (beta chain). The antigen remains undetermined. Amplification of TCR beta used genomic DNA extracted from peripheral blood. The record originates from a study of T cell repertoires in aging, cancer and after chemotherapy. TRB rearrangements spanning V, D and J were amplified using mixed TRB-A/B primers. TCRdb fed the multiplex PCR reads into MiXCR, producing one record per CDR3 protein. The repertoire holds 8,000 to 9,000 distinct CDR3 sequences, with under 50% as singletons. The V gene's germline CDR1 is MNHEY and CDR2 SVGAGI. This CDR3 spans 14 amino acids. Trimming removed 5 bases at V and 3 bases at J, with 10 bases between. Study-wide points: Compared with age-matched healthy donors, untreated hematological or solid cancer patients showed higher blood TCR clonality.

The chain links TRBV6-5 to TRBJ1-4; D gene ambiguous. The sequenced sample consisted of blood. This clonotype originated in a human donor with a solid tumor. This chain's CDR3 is CASSDQYPNEKLFF. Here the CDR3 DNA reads TGTGCCAGCAGTGATCAATATCCTAATGAAAAACTGTTTTTT.